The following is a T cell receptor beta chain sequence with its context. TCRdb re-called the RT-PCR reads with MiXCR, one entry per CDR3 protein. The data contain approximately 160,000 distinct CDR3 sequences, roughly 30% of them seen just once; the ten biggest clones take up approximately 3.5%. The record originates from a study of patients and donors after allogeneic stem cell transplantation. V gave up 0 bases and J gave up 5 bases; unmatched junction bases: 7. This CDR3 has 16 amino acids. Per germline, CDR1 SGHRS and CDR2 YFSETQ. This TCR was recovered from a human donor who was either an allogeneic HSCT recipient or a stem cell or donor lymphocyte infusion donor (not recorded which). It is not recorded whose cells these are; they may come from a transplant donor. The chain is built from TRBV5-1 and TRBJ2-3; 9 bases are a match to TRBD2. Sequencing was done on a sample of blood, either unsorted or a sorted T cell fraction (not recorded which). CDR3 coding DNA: TGCGCCAGCAGCTTGGGGACTAGCGCAAGGGTAGATACGCAGTATTTT. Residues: CASSLGTSARVDTQYF.